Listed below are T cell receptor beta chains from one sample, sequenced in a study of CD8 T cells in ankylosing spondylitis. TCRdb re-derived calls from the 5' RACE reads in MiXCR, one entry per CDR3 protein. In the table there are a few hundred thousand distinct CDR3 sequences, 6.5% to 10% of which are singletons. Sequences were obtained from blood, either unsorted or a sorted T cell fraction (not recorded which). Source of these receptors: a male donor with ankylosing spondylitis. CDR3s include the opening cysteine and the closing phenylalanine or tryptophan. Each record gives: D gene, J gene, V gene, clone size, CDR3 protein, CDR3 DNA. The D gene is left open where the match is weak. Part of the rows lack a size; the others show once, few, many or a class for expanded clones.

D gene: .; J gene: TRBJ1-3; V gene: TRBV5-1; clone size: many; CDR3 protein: CASSTAGHEGNTIYF; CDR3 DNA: TGCGCCAGCAGCACCGCGGGACACGAAGGAAACACCATATATTTT
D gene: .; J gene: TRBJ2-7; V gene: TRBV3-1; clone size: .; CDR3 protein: CASSQEATSSYEQYF; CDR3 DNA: TGTGCCAGCAGCCAAGAGGCAACAAGCTCCTACGAGCAGTACTTC
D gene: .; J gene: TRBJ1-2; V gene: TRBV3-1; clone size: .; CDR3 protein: CASSQGSGYTF; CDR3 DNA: TGTGCCAGCAGCCAAGGGAGTGGCTACACCTTC
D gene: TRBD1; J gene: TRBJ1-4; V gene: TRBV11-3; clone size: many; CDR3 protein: CASSLDPLGTAGKLFF; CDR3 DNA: TGTGCCAGCAGCTTAGATCCCCTCGGGACAGCCGGGAAACTGTTTTTT
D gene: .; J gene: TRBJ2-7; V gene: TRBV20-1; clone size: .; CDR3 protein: CSANTGPGAEQYF; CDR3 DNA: TGCAGTGCTAACACAGGTCCAGGCGCCGAGCAGTACTTC
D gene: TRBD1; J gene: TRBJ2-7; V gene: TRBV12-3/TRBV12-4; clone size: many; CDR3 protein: CASSRDRSIYEQYF; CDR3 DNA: TGTGCCAGCAGCCGGGACAGGAGCATCTACGAGCAGTACTTC
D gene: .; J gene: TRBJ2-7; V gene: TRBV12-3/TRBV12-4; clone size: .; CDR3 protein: CASTPGTTPYEQYF; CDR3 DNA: TGTGCCAGCACTCCCGGGACAACCCCCTACGAGCAGTACTTC
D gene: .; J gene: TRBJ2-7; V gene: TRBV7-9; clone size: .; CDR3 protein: CASSFKDSYEQYF; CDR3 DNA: TGTGCCAGCAGCTTCAAGGACTCCTACGAGCAGTACTTC
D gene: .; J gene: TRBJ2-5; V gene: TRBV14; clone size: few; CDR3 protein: CASSVSRLETQYF; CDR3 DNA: TGTGCCAGCAGTGTGTCTAGACTCGAGACCCAGTACTTC
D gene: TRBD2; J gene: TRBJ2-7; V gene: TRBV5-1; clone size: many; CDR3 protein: CASTISGRDSNEQYF; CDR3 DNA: TGCGCCAGCACAATTAGCGGGAGAGATAGCAACGAGCAGTACTTC
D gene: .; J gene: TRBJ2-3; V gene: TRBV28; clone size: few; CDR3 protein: CASSASTSRGATDTQYF; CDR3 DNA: TGTGCCAGCAGTGCCTCGACTAGCCGGGGGGCCACAGATACGCAGTATTTT
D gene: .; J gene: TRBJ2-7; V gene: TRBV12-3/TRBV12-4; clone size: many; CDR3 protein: CASSLTGGAYEQYF; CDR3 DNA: TGTGCCAGCAGTTTGACCGGGGGCGCGTACGAGCAGTACTTC
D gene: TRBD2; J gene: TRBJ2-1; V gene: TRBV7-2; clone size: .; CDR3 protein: CASSLAEGFEQFF; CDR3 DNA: TGTGCCAGCAGCCTAGCGGAGGGCTTTGAGCAGTTCTTC
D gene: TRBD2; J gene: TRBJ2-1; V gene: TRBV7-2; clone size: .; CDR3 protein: CASSSRPDSGSEQFF; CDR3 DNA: TGTGCCAGCAGCTCCCGACCCGATAGCGGGAGTGAGCAGTTCTTC
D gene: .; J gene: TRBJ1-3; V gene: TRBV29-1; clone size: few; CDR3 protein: CSVVQVSGNTIYF; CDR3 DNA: TGCAGCGTCGTACAGGTCTCTGGAAACACCATATATTTT
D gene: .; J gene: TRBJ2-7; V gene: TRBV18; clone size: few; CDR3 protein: CASSPPEGYTYEQYF; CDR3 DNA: TGTGCCAGCTCACCACCGGAGGGCTACACCTACGAGCAGTACTTC
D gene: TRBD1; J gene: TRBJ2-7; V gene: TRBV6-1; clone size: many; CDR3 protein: CASSLARGQASYEQYF; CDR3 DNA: TGTGCCAGCAGCCTTGCTCGGGGACAGGCCTCCTACGAGCAGTACTTC
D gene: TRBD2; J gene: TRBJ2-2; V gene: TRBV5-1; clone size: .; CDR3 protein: CASSLSGTSVYTGELFF; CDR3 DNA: TGCGCCAGCAGCTTATCCGGGACTAGCGTTTACACCGGGGAGCTGTTTTTT
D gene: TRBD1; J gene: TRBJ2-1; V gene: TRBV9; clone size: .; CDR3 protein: CASSVLDRDEQFF; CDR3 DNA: TGTGCCAGCAGCGTCCTAGACAGGGATGAGCAGTTCTTC
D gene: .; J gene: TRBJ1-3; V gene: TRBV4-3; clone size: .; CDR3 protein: CASSQDFFGSSQRTIYF; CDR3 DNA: TGCGCCAGCAGCCAAGATTTTTTTGGCTCTTCCCAAAGGACCATATATTTT
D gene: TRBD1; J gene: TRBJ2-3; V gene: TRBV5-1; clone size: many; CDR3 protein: CASSMTGVNTDTQYF; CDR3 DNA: TGCGCCAGCAGCATGACAGGGGTTAACACAGATACGCAGTATTTT
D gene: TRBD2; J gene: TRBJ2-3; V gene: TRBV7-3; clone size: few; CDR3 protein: CASSLNPSGNTDTQYF; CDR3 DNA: TGTGCCAGCAGCTTAAATCCTAGCGGGAACACAGATACGCAGTATTTT
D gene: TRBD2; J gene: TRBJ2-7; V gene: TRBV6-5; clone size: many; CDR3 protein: CASSYSGGRASYEQYF; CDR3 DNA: TGTGCCAGCAGTTACTCGGGCGGGAGGGCCTCCTACGAGCAGTACTTC
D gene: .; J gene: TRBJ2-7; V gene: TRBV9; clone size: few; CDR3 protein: CASRDLGAVSSYEQYF; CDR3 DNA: TGTGCCAGCAGGGACCTGGGTGCTGTGAGCTCCTACGAGCAGTACTTC
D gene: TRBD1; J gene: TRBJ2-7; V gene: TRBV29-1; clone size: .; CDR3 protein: CSGTPTGAPHEQYF; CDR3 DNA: TGCAGCGGTACACCGACAGGGGCCCCCCACGAGCAGTACTTC
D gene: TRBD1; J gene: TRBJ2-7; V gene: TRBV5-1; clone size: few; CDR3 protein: CASSVGQARSVYEQYF; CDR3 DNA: TGCGCCAGCAGCGTGGGACAGGCCCGAAGCGTCTACGAGCAGTACTTC
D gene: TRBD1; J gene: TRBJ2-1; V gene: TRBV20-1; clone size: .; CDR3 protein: CSARDVGTGDFEQFF; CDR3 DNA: TGCAGTGCTAGAGATGTGGGGACAGGGGATTTTGAGCAGTTCTTC
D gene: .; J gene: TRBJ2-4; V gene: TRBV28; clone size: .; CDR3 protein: CASTESPDSINIQYF; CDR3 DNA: TGTGCCAGCACCGAATCCCCGGACAGTATAAACATTCAGTACTTC
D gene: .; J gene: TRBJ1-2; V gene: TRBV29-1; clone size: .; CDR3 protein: CSVEGTAQENYGYTF; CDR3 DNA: TGCAGCGTTGAAGGGACAGCCCAGGAGAACTATGGCTACACCTTC
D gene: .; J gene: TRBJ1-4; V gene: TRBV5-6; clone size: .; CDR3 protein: CASSSGTGGEKLFF; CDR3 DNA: TGTGCCAGCAGCTCCGGGACCGGTGGTGAAAAACTGTTTTTT
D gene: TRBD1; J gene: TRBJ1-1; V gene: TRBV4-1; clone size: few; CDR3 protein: CASSNRDSLRAFF; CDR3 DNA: TGCGCCAGCAGCAACAGGGACAGTCTGCGGGCTTTCTTT
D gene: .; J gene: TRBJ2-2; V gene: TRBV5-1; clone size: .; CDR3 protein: CASSFPGWTGELFF; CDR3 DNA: TGCGCCAGCAGCTTTCCCGGGTGGACCGGGGAGCTGTTTTTT
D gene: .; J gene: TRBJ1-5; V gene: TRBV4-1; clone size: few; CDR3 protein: CASSQPPAGQQPQHF; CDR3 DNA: TGCGCCAGCAGCCAACCCCCTGCGGGGCAGCAGCCCCAGCATTTT
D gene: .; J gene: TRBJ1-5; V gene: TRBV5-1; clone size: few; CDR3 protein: CASAASVEQPQHF; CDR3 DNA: TGCGCCAGCGCCGCTTCGGTAGAGCAGCCCCAGCATTTT
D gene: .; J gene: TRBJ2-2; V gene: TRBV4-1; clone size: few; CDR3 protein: CASRGVGTPKPGELFF; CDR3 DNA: TGCGCCAGCAGGGGGGTCGGGACTCCTAAACCCGGGGAGCTGTTTTTT
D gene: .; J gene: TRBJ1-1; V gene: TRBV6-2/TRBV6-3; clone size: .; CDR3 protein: CASSYEGGTEAFF; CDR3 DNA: TGTGCCAGCAGTTACGAAGGCGGAACTGAAGCTTTCTTT
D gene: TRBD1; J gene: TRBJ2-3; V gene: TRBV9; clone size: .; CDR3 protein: CASSLRTGEGTDTQYF; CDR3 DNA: TGTGCCAGCAGCCTCAGGACAGGGGAGGGCACAGATACGCAGTATTTT
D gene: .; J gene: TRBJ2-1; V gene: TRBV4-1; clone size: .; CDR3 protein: CASSQLPGHNYNEQFF; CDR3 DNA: TGCGCCAGCAGCCAGCTCCCGGGACACAACTACAATGAGCAGTTCTTC
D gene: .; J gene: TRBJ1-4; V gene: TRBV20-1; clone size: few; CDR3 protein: CSAGQAGEKLFF; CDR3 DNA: TGCAGTGCTGGGCAGGCGGGAGAAAAACTGTTTTTT
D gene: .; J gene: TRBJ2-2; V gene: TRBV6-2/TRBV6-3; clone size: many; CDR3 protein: CASSYKGLPNTGELFF; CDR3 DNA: TGTGCCAGCAGTTACAAGGGACTGCCTAACACCGGGGAGCTGTTTTTT
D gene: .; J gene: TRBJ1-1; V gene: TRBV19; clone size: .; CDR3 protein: CASSMLPRSTEAFF; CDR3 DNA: TGTGCCAGTAGTATGTTGCCCCGCTCCACTGAAGCTTTCTTT
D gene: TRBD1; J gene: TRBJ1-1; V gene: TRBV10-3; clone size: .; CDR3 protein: CASGQGWSEAFF; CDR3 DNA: TGTGCCAGTGGACAGGGTTGGTCTGAAGCTTTCTTT
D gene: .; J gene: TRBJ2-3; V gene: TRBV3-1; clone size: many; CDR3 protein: CASSNDTPYSTDTQYF; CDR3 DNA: TGTGCCAGCAGCAACGATACACCGTATAGCACAGATACGCAGTATTTT
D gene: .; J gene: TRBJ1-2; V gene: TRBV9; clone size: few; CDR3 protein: CASSVVSNTNYGYTF; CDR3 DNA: TGTGCCAGCAGCGTAGTTTCGAATACTAACTATGGCTACACCTTC
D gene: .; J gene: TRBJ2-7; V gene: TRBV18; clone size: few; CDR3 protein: CASSPPLTYEQYF; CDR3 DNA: TGTGCCAGCTCACCACCTTTGACCTACGAGCAGTACTTC
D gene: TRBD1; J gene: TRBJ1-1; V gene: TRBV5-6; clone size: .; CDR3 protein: CASSLDRGITEAFF; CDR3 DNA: TGTGCCAGCAGCCTTGACAGGGGGATCACTGAAGCTTTCTTT
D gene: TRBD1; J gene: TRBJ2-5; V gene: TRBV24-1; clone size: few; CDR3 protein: CATSEQDRWKETQYF; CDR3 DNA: TGTGCCACCAGTGAGCAGGACAGGTGGAAAGAGACCCAGTACTTC
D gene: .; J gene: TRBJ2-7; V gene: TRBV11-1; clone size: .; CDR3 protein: CASGKQVAEQYF; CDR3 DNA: TGTGCCAGCGGGAAACAGGTTGCCGAGCAGTACTTC
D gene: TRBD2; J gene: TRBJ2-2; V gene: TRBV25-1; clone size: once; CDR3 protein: CASSALAGYGELFF; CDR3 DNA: TGTGCCAGCAGTGCCTTAGCGGGTTACGGGGAGCTGTTTTTT
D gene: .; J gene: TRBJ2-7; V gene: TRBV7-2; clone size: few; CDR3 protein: CASSSHAQGREQYF; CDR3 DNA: TGTGCCAGCAGCTCGCACGCACAGGGTCGTGAGCAGTACTTC
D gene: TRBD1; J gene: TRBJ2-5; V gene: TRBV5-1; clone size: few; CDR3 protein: CASSRLGTGWTQYF; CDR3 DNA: TGCGCCAGCAGCCGCCTAGGGACAGGGTGGACCCAGTACTTC
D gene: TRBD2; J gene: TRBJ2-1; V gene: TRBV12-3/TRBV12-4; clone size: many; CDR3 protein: CASSLYSGGTSGSEQFF; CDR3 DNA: TGTGCCAGCAGTTTATACTCCGGGGGGACTAGCGGCTCGGAGCAGTTCTTC
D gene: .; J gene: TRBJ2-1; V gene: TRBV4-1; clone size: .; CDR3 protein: CASSQVSQVLFNEQFF; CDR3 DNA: TGCGCCAGCAGCCAAGTATCACAGGTTTTGTTCAATGAGCAGTTCTTC
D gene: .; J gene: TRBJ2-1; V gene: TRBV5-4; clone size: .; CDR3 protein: CASTHGGAGGNEQFF; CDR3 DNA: TGTGCCAGCACCCATGGAGGGGCAGGGGGGAATGAGCAGTTCTTC
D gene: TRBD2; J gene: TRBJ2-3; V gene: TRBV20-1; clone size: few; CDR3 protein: CSARGRLAGGPLEDTQYF; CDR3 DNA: TGCAGTGCTAGAGGACGACTAGCGGGAGGGCCGCTGGAAGATACGCAGTATTTT
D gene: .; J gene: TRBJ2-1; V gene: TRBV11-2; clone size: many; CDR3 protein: CASSFGGSSYNEQFF; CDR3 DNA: TGTGCCAGCAGCTTTGGGGGGAGCTCCTACAATGAGCAGTTCTTC
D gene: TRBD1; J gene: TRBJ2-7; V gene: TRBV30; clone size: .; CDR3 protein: CACFKGQVPYEQYF; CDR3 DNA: TGTGCCTGTTTTAAGGGACAGGTGCCCTACGAGCAGTACTTC
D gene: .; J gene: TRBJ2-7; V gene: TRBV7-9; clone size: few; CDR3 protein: CASSGDKVSYEQYF; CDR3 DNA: TGTGCCAGCAGCGGGGACAAAGTCTCCTACGAGCAGTACTTC
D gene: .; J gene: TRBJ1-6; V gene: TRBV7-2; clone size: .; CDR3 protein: CASSLVGGTDSPLHF; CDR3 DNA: TGTGCCAGCAGCTTAGTGGGGGGGACTGATTCACCCCTCCACTTT